The rows below give T cell receptor beta chains drawn from one sample of a study of blood T cell repertoires in COVID-19. Assay used: immunoSEQ multiplex PCR; TCRdb lists only in-frame clones, some missing. The table lists 350,000 to 450,000 clones, 70% to 90% of them singletons. Source material: peripheral blood. These receptors were obtained from a woman aged 60-75 years with COVID-19, enrolled during active disease. Each CDR3 is given with its conserved first and last residue. D genes are given only for firm matches. For some rows the clone size is stated as once, few or many, or as a class when expanded; others skip it.

j_gene | d_gene | v_gene | abundance | CDR3aa | CDR3nt
TRBJ2-1 | . | TRBV15 | . | CATSRVRGGFYNEQFF | TGTGCCACCAGCAGAGTTCGAGGGGGTTTCTACAATGAGCAGTTCTTC
TRBJ2-1 | TRBD2 | TRBV28 | . | CASSPGTSLSNEQFF | TGTGCCAGCAGTCCCGGGACTAGCCTATCCAATGAGCAGTTCTTC
TRBJ1-4 | . | TRBV7-9 | . | CASSSGVDYNEKLFF | TGTGCCAGCAGCTCGGGAGTAGACTATAATGAAAAACTGTTTTTT
TRBJ2-1 | . | TRBV11-2 | few | CASSLGGYGGGPIGSEQFF | TGTGCCAGCAGCTTGGGCGGTTATGGGGGGGGCCCCATCGGGTCTGAGCAGTTCTTC
TRBJ1-6 | . | TRBV6-1 | . | CASSEALRATAGSPLHF | TGTGCCAGCAGTGAAGCGCTTCGAGCGACGGCGGGTTCACCCCTCCACTTT
TRBJ1-3 | . | TRBV6-6 | . | CASSRTTGSGNTIYF | TGTGCCAGCAGTCGAACGACAGGCTCTGGAAACACCATATATTTT
TRBJ1-1 | . | TRBV7-2 | few | CASSSQGNTEAFF | TGTGCCAGCAGCTCACAGGGGAACACTGAAGCTTTCTTT
TRBJ2-7 | . | TRBV2 | . | CASSEGQGSLYEQYF | TGTGCCAGCAGTGAGGGTCAGGGATCTCTCTACGAGCAGTACTTC
TRBJ1-1 | . | TRBV11-2 | . | CASSPTRSNTEAFF | TGTGCCAGCAGCCCAACTCGGAGTAACACTGAAGCTTTCTTT
TRBJ2-1 | TRBD1 | TRBV11-3 | . | CASSLARVRGLSGEQFF | TGTGCCAGCAGCTTAGCTCGGGTCAGGGGGCTTTCAGGTGAGCAGTTCTTC
TRBJ2-7 | TRBD1 | TRBV30 | . | CAWSGGTGLSHF | TGTGCCTGGAGTGGCGGGACAGGGTTAAGTCACTTC
TRBJ1-6 | TRBD1 | TRBV9 | . | CASSVDVRGAFGSPLHF | TGTGCCAGCAGCGTAGATGTCAGGGGGGCCTTTGGGTCACCCCTCCACTTT
TRBJ1-2 | TRBD1 | TRBV29-1 | . | CSALQTGGYGYTF | TGCAGCGCCCTTCAAACAGGGGGCTATGGCTACACCTTC
TRBJ1-2 | . | TRBV10-3 | . | CAISESLGSYGYTF | TGTGCCATCAGTGAGTCGTTGGGGAGCTATGGCTACACCTTC
TRBJ1-1 | . | TRBV6-5 | . | CASSSRLARTEAFF | TGTGCCAGCAGTTCACGTCTTGCGCGCACTGAAGCTTTCTTT
TRBJ2-7 | . | TRBV10-3 | . | CATYLPGVGEQYF | TGTGCCACCTACTTGCCGGGGGTGGGCGAGCAGTACTTC
TRBJ2-1 | TRBD2 | TRBV27 | . | CASAGFGSGAYNEQFF | TGTGCCTCAGCAGGTTTTGGTAGCGGGGCCTACAATGAGCAGTTCTTC